These 2 T cell receptor beta chains were all obtained from the same sample, sequenced in a study of tumor and adjacent non-tumor tissue in lung cancer. TCRbeta libraries were built with three rounds of nested PCR, modified from ARM-PCR. TCRdb re-analysed the multiplex PCR reads in MiXCR, keeping a single row per CDR3 protein. The repertoire holds 65,000 to 95,000 distinct CDR3 sequences, with about two thirds as singletons. This sample's RNA came from whole unsorted tissue. What was sequenced was lung tumor tissue. All receptors derive from a woman between 70 and 85 years old with non-small cell lung cancer.

Notes on this clonotype: A much larger clone differs by one base, so this may be a read error. The chain recombines TRBV28 with TRBJ1-5, with 7 bases fitting TRBD1. From germline, CDR1 is MDHEN and CDR2 SYDVKM. V shed 11 bases and J 6 bases; nucleotides not matched to a gene: 16. CDR3 length: 15 residues. CDR3 residues: CACNFRGVRGQPQHF. DNA of the CDR3: TGTGCCTGCAACTTCAGGGGGGTGCGCGGTCAGCCCCAGCATTTT.

The chain has TRBV6-5 and TRBJ2-5; no reliable D call. The CDR3 runs 13 residues. V dropped 0 bases and J dropped 5 bases, with 7 bases sitting between them. Germline V gives CDR1 MNHEY, CDR2 SVGAGI. The CDR3 DNA reads as TGTGCCAGCAGTTACTCGGGTGGTGAGACCCAGTACTTC. Encoded protein: CASSYSGGETQYF.